This TCR beta chain is drawn from a study of response to subunit inactivated influenza vaccine (dated by TCRdb to the late 2010s). Turning to the overall study: To follow how T cells responded to a trivalent subunit inactivated influenza vaccine, the researchers relied on deep quantitative profiling of the T cell receptor repertoire.

From the cysteine through the phenylalanine, the CDR3 covers 12 amino acids. The DNA shown is the 36-base CDR3, in frame from base 1. V is clipped by 8 bases and J by 9 bases, and the sequence between their germline boundaries is 14 bases long. CDR1 and CDR2 (SGHDN, FVKESK) derive from the germline V gene. A word on this clonotype: Its antigen is currently not known. No much larger clonotype is one base removed from it; base qualities were not supplied.

What the authors observed across the whole study: It was suggested by the authors that each seasonal influenza vaccination may recruit only a limited number of new T cells.

The library was made by RT-PCR. This sample was sequenced with an Illumina HiSeq 2500. TCRdb trimmed public reads at Q25 via fastp, called clones via MiXCR and kept in-frame beta chains. Each record represents a unique CDR3 protein, reported with the most common genes and DNA among its rows. In this sample the table shows more than 450,000 distinct CDR3 sequences, about 11% of which occur a single time. Of the sample, around 10% falls within the top ten clones. These data were also reused for a study on T cells expressing NK-cell markers. That second publication adds: The TCR beta cDNA libraries were made using 5'RACE template switching, a step that added both a universal primer site and unique molecular identifiers. Three sorted T-cell subsets (CD3+CD56+NKG2C+, CD3+CD56+NKG2C- and CD3+CD56-NKG2C+) from under ten donors had their TCR beta-chain repertoires profiled. Of the eight sequenced donors, seven were found to be HCMV-seropositive and one was found to be HCMV-seronegative. To restrict sorting to alphabetaTCR-expressing T cells, an anti-gammadeltaTCR antibody was added in several experiments. In six donors, the dominant CD3+CD56+NKG2C+ clonotypes were found to rank among the top 10 CD8+ clonotypes and to make up roughly 1.0-8% of CD8+ T cells. Those dominant clonotypes were again the most abundant among CD3+CD56-NKG2C+ cells in a handful of donors, at about 25-60.1%. It remained unclear whether the expanded NKG2C-expressing T cell clones were specific for HCMV antigens. Randomly selected healthy volunteers, three men and five women, were used as the eight sequenced donors. HCMV-specific IgG was detected in serum with a commercial ELISA kit to determine HCMV serostatus. Peripheral blood mononuclear cells were isolated from blood by Ficoll density gradient centrifugation. For over five donors, unsorted PBMC were also used to sequence bulk peripheral blood T-cell repertoires. cDNA synthesis was primed from the TCR beta constant segment and was followed by two successive PCR amplification steps. Sequencing of the libraries produced 2 x 150 bp reads on Illumina HiSeq 2000/2500, MiSeq or NextSeq. MIGEC was used to demultiplex reads and group reads by UMI, and MiTCR was used to assemble and quantify clonotypes. To exclude erroneous sequences, only TCR cDNA sequences supported by at least two reads were retained. The tcR package was used for downstream repertoire analysis, with clonotypes matched between fractions based on CDR3 nucleotide sequence plus V segment. VDJmatch was used to annotate antigen specificity against VDJdb, with one amino acid substitution allowed in CDR3.

This sample comprised PBMCs from blood, obtained on the day of vaccination. The sequence derives from a middle-aged man who received an inactivated influenza vaccine. Donor details come from another sample of the same person, matched by shared clones. The rearrangement joined TRBV14 to TRBJ2-1, with the D gene not clear enough to name. The encoded CDR3 is CASGLQKGEQFF. The DNA reads TGTGCCAGCGGTCTTCAGAAGGGTGAGCAGTTCTTC.